The 28 T cell receptor beta chains listed next were all sequenced from one sample in a study of blood T cell repertoires in COVID-19. Profiled with immunoSEQ multiplex PCR; TCRdb holds only in-frame clones, not every one. The sample consists of tens of thousands of clones, about 88% of them appearing once. The sample consisted of peripheral blood. These receptors originate from a human donor in a cohort sampled during active COVID-19.

The genes are TRBV20-1 and TRBJ1-5; tentative D call: TRBD1 (5 bases). The V gene's germline CDR1 is DFQATT and CDR2 SNEGSKA (reference sequence). Trimming shortened V by 3 bases and J by 4 bases, and 10 bases separated the two germline ends. The CDR3 is made up of 13 amino acids. The CDR3 DNA reads TGCAGTGCTAGTGGGGGAGTAAATCAGCCCCAGCATTTT. Translation gives CSASGGVNQPQHF.

This chain links TRBV5-1 with TRBJ2-7, with D possibly TRBD2 on 6 matching bases. The CDR3 consists of 14 residues. Germline V gene lookup returns CDR1 SGHRS and CDR2 YFSETQ. V was trimmed by 4 bases and J by 0 bases, leaving 11 bases between them. The CDR3 coding sequence is TGCGCCAGCAGCCCCCGACTAGGCTCCTACGAGCAGTACTTC. Translation gives CASSPRLGSYEQYF.

The genes are TRBV18 and TRBJ2-1, with 7 bases aligning to TRBD2. CDR1 is KGHSH and CDR2 is LQKENI in the germline V gene. J gave up 6 bases and V 3 bases, and 5 bases lay outside the gene matches. The CDR3 runs 14 residues. The CDR3 sequence is CASSPREWGNEQFF. CDR3 DNA: TGTGCCAGCTCACCGCGGGAGTGGGGCAATGAGCAGTTCTTC.

The rearrangement links TRBV11-2 to TRBJ1-6, with a possible D match to TRBD1 (5 bases). Looked up from germline, CDR1 is SGHAT and CDR2 is FQNNGV. Between the trimmed V and J ends, which lost 5 bases and 0 bases, there was a span of 11 bases. The CDR3 loop spans 16 amino acids. This CDR3 reads CASSHQGSSYNSPLHF. The CDR3 region has the DNA TGTGCCAGCAGCCATCAGGGTAGCTCCTATAATTCACCCCTCCACTTT.

In the case of this clone: The junction and the germline gene differ at one end; a read error may be behind it. The genes are TRBV9 and TRBJ2-2; TRBD2 might be the D (6 bases). This CDR3 contains 15 residues. Germline V CDR1 and CDR2: SGDLS, YYNGEE. The CDR3 here is CASSPRGSNPGELFF. The CDR3 DNA is TGTGCCAGCAGCCCGCGGGGTTCGAACCCCGGGGAGCTGTTTTTT. Drawing the rest from reference TRBV9 and TRBJ2-2, the complete variable domain is DSGVTQTPKHLITATGQRVTLRCSPRSGDLSVYWYQQSLDQGLQFLIQYYNGEERAKGNILERFSAQQFPDLHSELNLSSLELGDSALYFCASSPRGSNPGELFFGEGSRLTVL.

The chain carries TRBV19 and TRBJ1-5, with 8 bases matching TRBD1. The ends lost 5 bases at V and 4 bases at J; junction bases unmatched: 7. Per germline, CDR1 LNHDA and CDR2 SQIVND (reference sequence). The CDR3 extends over 15 amino acids. The CDR3 is CASSVGTGLNQPQHF. CDR3 in DNA: TGTGCCAGTAGTGTCGGGACAGGCCTTAATCAGCCCCAGCATTTT.

This chain joins TRBV5-1 and TRBJ2-6; weak D call: TRBD2 (6 bases). This CDR3 comprises 18 residues. Germline V CDR1 and CDR2: SGHRS, YFSETQ. With 3 bases removed from V and 0 bases from J, the gap between germline ends came to 16 bases. CDR3 loop: CASSSNGGAGSGANVLTF. The DNA for the CDR3 is TGCGCCAGCAGCTCCAACGGAGGGGCGGGCTCTGGGGCCAACGTCCTGACTTTC.

This chain connects TRBV19 to TRBJ2-3; TRBD2 matches 7 bases. This CDR3 is 17 amino acids long. The V gene's germline CDR1 is LNHDA and CDR2 SQIVND (reference sequence). Trimming cost V 8 bases and J 0 bases; bases outside gene matches: 14. In nucleotides, the CDR3 is TGTGCCAGTGGACGGGGGGTCCGAGTTACTAGCACAGATACGCAGTATTTT. As protein: CASGRGVRVTSTDTQYF.

This chain joins TRBV19 and TRBJ1-2; possibly TRBD1 for D (6 bases). The length of the CDR3 is 13 residues. Trimming cost V 5 bases and J 8 bases, with 15 bases left between them. Per the germline V gene, CDR1 is LNHDA and CDR2 is SQIVND (reference sequence). CDR3 bases: TGTGCCAGTAGTTTATTACGCACAGGGGGCTACACCTTC. This sequence encodes CASSLLRTGGYTF.

This clone appeared once. This sequence joins TRBV3-1 (or the pseudogene TRBV3-2) and TRBJ2-7, with D possibly matching TRBD2 (5 bases). V was trimmed by 0 bases and J by 0 bases, leaving 15 bases between them. The length of the CDR3 is 17 residues. Germline V lookup: CDR1 LGHDT, CDR2 YNNKEL (reference sequence). The CDR3 reads CASSQDSTSGRSYEQYF. The CDR3 bases are TGTGCCAGCAGCCAAGATTCAACAAGCGGTCGCTCCTACGAGCAGTACTTC.

This CDR3 reads CASSPIPAGMRADTQYF. The DNA for the CDR3 is TGTGCCAGCTCACCGATCCCGGCAGGGATGAGAGCAGATACGCAGTATTTT. The chain recombines TRBV18 with TRBJ2-3; possibly TRBD1 for D (5 bases). V lost 3 bases and J lost 4, with 20 bases in between. Germline assignment: CDR1 KGHSH and CDR2 LQKENI. The CDR3 is 17 amino acids.

This clone was seen only a few times. The gene calls are TRBV6-5 and TRBJ2-2, with D hard to call. CDR1 and CDR2 (germline): MNHEY, SVGAGI. The CDR3 totals 15 residues. Trimming shortened V by 4 bases and J by 1 base, and 10 bases separated the two germline ends. DNA of the CDR3: TGTGCCAGCAGTTCCGGCAGGTGGAACACCGGGGAGCTGTTTTTT. It yields the protein CASSSGRWNTGELFF.

The chain couples TRBV4-1 to TRBJ2-3; D is possibly TRBD2 (7 bases). The CDR3 totals 14 residues. The V and J ends lost 4 bases and 4 bases respectively, with 12 bases between them. The germline gives CDR1 MGHRA, CDR2 YSYEKL. The CDR3: CASSLPGGPDTQYF. CDR3 nucleotides: TGCGCCAGCAGCCTCCCGGGGGGCCCAGATACGCAGTATTTT.

This clone was detected once. V and J are TRBV5-6 and TRBJ2-3; a weak D match, TRBD1 (5 bases). Germline CDR1 SGHDT, CDR2 YYEEEE. The length of the CDR3 is 14 residues. V gave up 4 bases and J gave up 2 bases, with 11 bases separating them. Here the CDR3 reads CASSRTPNTDTQYF. The DNA for the CDR3 is TGTGCCAGCAGCCGGACACCGAACACAGATACGCAGTATTTT.

This clone was detected only once. The J gene is TRBJ2-2, the V gene TRBV7-2; 8 nucleotides agree with TRBD1. The germline gives CDR1 SGHTA, CDR2 FQGNSA. The CDR3 covers 16 residues. V lost 1 base and J lost 2; bases outside the gene matches: 3. The CDR3 coding sequence is TGTGCCAGCAGCTTAGAGGGACAGGTCAACACCGGGGAGCTGTTTTTT. Its protein is CASSLEGQVNTGELFF. Full variable domain (outside the CDR3, taken from reference TRBV7-2 and TRBJ2-2): GAGVSQSPSNKVTEKGKDVELRCDPISGHTALYWYRQSLGQGLEFLIYFQGNSAPDKSGLPSDRFSAERTGGSVSTLTIQRTQQEDSAVYLCASSLEGQVNTGELFFGEGSRLTVL.

The chain uses TRBV7-2 and TRBJ2-1; D call uncertain. Germline CDR1 and CDR2: SGHTA and FQGNSA. V shed 1 base and J shed 0 bases, with 16 bases lying between them. The CDR3 is made up of 18 amino acids. The CDR3 region is CASSLGQEAPSSYNEQFF. Written as DNA, the CDR3 is TGTGCCAGCAGCTTAGGTCAAGAAGCCCCGAGCTCCTACAATGAGCAGTTCTTC.

The chain employs TRBV11-2 and TRBJ2-1; 7 positions match TRBD1. With 1 base clipped from V and 8 bases from J, the junction kept 14 bases outside the gene matches. The CDR3 covers 17 residues. From germline, CDR1 is SGHAT and CDR2 FQNNGV. This CDR3 reads CASSLGGQHWSPYEQFF. The CDR3 nucleotides read TGTGCCAGCAGCTTAGGGGGACAGCACTGGTCGCCCTATGAGCAGTTCTTC.

This clone was seen once. The chain combines TRBV5-6 with TRBJ1-1; 8 bases fit TRBD1. J lost 0 bases, V lost 2 bases, and 6 bases had no gene match. The CDR3 spans 16 residues. CDR1 and CDR2 from the germline V gene are SGHDT and YYEEEE. The CDR3 reads CASSLTGGLMNTEAFF. The CDR3 DNA reads TGTGCCAGCAGCTTAACAGGGGGGCTCATGAACACTGAAGCTTTCTTT. Filled out from reference TRBV5-6 and TRBJ1-1, the complete variable domain reads DAGVTQSPTHLIKTRGQQVTLRCSPKSGHDTVSWYQQALGQGPQFIFQYYEEEERQRGNFPDRFSGHQFPNYSSELNVNALLLGDSALYLCASSLTGGLMNTEAFFGQGTRLTVV.

V gene TRBV27 combines with J gene TRBJ2-1; 14 bases map to TRBD2. This CDR3 contains 19 residues. The ends lost 5 bases at V and 6 bases at J; junction bases unmatched: 15. Germline V gene lookup returns CDR1 MNHEY and CDR2 SMNVEV (reference sequence). For the CDR3, the DNA is TGTGCCAGCAGTCCGAGCAGACTAGCGGGAGGGCCTTACGGCAATGAGCAGTTCTTC. Amino acids: CASSPSRLAGGPYGNEQFF.

J is TRBJ1-4 and V is TRBV5-4, with D hard to call. V gave up 3 bases and J gave up 8 bases, with 11 bases separating them. Germline lookup yields CDR1 SGHNT and CDR2 YYREEE (reference sequence). The CDR3 consists of 13 residues. The CDR3 is CASSSWGGEKLFF. The DNA for the CDR3 is TGTGCCAGCAGCTCGTGGGGAGGCGAAAAACTGTTTTTT.

V is TRBV21-1 and J is TRBJ2-7; the table's D gene call, TRBD1, was not cross checked with the DNA. TRBV21-1 is designated a pseudogene. This CDR3 region has 17 residues. CDR3 nucleotides: TGTGCCAGCAGCAGAAAAGGACCCGGGACACTCTCCTACGAGCAGTACTTC. Translation gives CASSRKGPGTLSYEQYF.

The V and J genes are TRBV7-2 and TRBJ2-7; D perhaps matches TRBD2 (5 bases). Germline V gene lookup returns CDR1 SGHTA and CDR2 FQGNSA. Trimming pared 0 bases from V and 5 bases from J, leaving 17 bases between. This CDR3 contains 16 residues. CDR3: CASSLAFTRWDHEQYF. CDR3 nucleotide sequence: TGTGCCAGCAGCTTAGCGTTCACTAGATGGGATCACGAGCAGTACTTC.

This rearrangement joins TRBV7-2 to TRBJ2-2; D ambiguous. The CDR3 runs 16 residues. V lost 5 bases and J 1 base, leaving 14 bases between the germline ends. Per the germline V gene, CDR1 is SGHTA and CDR2 is FQGNSA. The DNA for the CDR3 is TGTGCCAGCAGCCTCGTCGCGAGTTGGAACACCGGGGAGCTGTTTTTT. Encoded protein: CASSLVASWNTGELFF.

The V gene is TRBV5-1, the J gene TRBJ2-2; TRBD1 matches 8 bases. The CDR3 extends over 16 amino acids. V lost 0 bases to trimming and J lost 6 bases; unmatched junction nucleotides: 7. Germline V gene sequence: CDR1 SGHRS, CDR2 YFSETQ. The CDR3 coding sequence is TGCGCCAGCAGCTTGGTAGACAGGGGCTCGTCCGGGGAGCTGTTTTTT. This gives the protein CASSLVDRGSSGELFF.

The chain combines TRBV7-8 with TRBJ1-2, with a possible D match to TRBD1 (5 bases). Deletions cut 2 bases from V and 7 bases from J, with 26 bases between. The germline V gene encodes CDR1 SGHVS and CDR2 FQNEAQ. The CDR3 covers 18 residues. CDR3 sequence reads: CASSLTSVGQGVSSGYTF. The CDR3 nucleotides read TGTGCCAGCAGCTTAACTTCTGTAGGCCAGGGCGTTTCGTCTGGCTACACCTTC.

V and J are TRBV10-1 and TRBJ1-5, with 7 bases that match TRBD1. V shed 6 bases and J 0 bases; nucleotides not matched to a gene: 5. Germline CDR1 and CDR2: WNHNN and SYGVQD (reference sequence). This CDR3 comprises 15 residues. This chain's CDR3 is CASRPGQSSNQPQHF. CDR3 in DNA: TGCGCCAGCAGACCGGGACAGTCTAGCAATCAGCCCCAGCATTTT.

This clone has just one count. V is TRBV2 and J is TRBJ2-1; TRBD2 matches 12 bases. The germline V gene encodes CDR1 SNHLY and CDR2 FYNNEI. Trimming removed 10 bases from V and 5 bases from J; junction bases left unmatched: 9. The CDR3 length is 15 residues. The CDR3 DNA reads as TGTGCCACCAGACTAGCGGGGGTTGGGGACAATGAGCAGTTCTTC. Its protein product is CATRLAGVGDNEQFF. Based on the CDR3 plus reference TRBV2 and TRBJ2-1, the full variable domain is EPEVTQTPSHQVTQMGQEVILRCVPISNHLYFYWYRQILGQKVEFLVSFYNNEISEKSEIFDDQFSVERPDGSNFTLKIRSTKLEDSAMYFCATRLAGVGDNEQFFGPGTRLTVL.

With regard to this clone: The junction departs from germline at one end; a sequencing error may be responsible. The chain is built from TRBV10-3 and TRBJ2-7, with 8 bases aligning to TRBD1. The CDR3 has 12 amino acids. Germline V gives CDR1 ENHRY, CDR2 SYGVKD. This CDR3 is CAISEGARQGIF. The CDR3 DNA follows: TGTGCCATCAGTGAGGGAGCTAGACAGGGGATCTTC.